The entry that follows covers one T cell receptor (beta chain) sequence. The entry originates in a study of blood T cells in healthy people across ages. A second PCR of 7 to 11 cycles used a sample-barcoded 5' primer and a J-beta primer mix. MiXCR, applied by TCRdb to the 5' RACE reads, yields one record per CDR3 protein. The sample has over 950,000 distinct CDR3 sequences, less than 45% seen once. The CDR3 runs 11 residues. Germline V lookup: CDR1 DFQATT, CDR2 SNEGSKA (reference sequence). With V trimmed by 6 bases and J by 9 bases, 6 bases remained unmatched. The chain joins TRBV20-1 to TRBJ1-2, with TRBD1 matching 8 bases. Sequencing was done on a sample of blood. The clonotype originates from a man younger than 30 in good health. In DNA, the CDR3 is TGCAGTGCCGGGACAGGTAGTAGCTACACCTTC. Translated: CSAGTGSSYTF.